This T cell receptor (beta chain) was recovered during a study of T cell responses to AZD1222 COVID-19 vaccine. Whole-study context: Timing groups of about 4 and about 12 weeks for second doses were pooled.

Sequencing used immunoSEQ multiplex PCR; TCRdb keeps in-frame clones, though not all of them. The table lists 120,000 or so clones, about 90% of them singletons. The CDR3 consists of 15 residues. Looked up from germline, CDR1 is MNHEY and CDR2 is SVGEGT. V was cut by 0 bases and J by 0 bases, with 8 bases left in between. The sample was peripheral blood, taken on day 0 of AZD1222 vaccination. The chain links TRBV6-2 or TRBV6-3 to TRBJ1-1, with no clear D. The receptor's source is an adult in good health. DNA for the CDR3: TGTGCCAGCAGTTACTCGGGTGTGGTGAACACTGAAGCTTTCTTT. Its protein is CASSYSGVVNTEAFF.